Given below is one T cell receptor beta chain in context. Which antigen it targets is not known. The record has no base qualities; no much larger clone is one base away. The cohort was made up of approximately 670 healthy bone marrow donors. At the time of sampling, every cohort member was nominally healthy, though immune exposures that went unrecorded were likely present. The donor tested CMV seropositive, placing the donor among the 290 or so seropositive members of the cohort. Every donor gave a peripheral blood sample, and the peripheral blood mononuclear cells from that sample were used for TCR beta sequencing. Genomic DNA was extracted from the blood cell samples with the Qiagen DNeasy Blood Extraction Kit. This record comes from a study of cytomegalovirus exposure and HLA in healthy donors (TCRdb year 2017). Background on the whole study: According to an earlier analysis of a few hundred of the donors, about 179 million T cells yielded 95 million to 140 million unique TCR beta sequences and around 300 Gb of sequence data. Alongside the repertoire data, information on donor age, sex, ethnicity and CMV serostatus was compiled. Across about 380 genotyped donors of the cohort, an average of roughly 230,000 unique TCR beta nucleotide sequences per donor were sequenced, and 15% to 20% of those sequences were non-productive. Because of strong linkage in the cohort, five DR-DQ haplotypes were treated as single units for association and clustering. The T cell repertoires of around 670 subjects were profiled by immunosequencing and related to cytomegalovirus serostatus. An early release covering about 600 HLA-typed donors comprised about 290 gigabases of sequencing data and approximately 80 million unique TCR sequences. A separate validation cohort of about 110 different subjects was used in addition to the roughly 700-subject first cohort. In an earlier analysis of roughly 580 of the donors, high-throughput TCR beta sequencing was used to judge whether each TCR beta V gene segment behaved as functional or pseudogenic. Rather than using new phenotypic data, the later analysis identified candidate immune exposures from TCR beta sequences and from how often those sequences occurred across donors. Typing coverage differed by locus: A, B, C, DRB1 and DQB1 were typed in roughly 620-630 donors, DQA1 in about 560, DPA1 in 606, and DPB1 in 450 to 480. In a later analysis, previously published TCR beta repertoires from 550 to 750 donors were re-analyzed and high-resolution HLA genotyping was added so that TCR occurrence patterns could be studied. A later genetic analysis used genome-wide SNP genotypes for about three fifths of the 666 donors, treating that subset as a discovery cohort. Class I and class II HLA loci were covered by the typing at four-digit resolution. The study aimed to test whether signatures of past pathogen exposure could be identified by cataloging public T cell receptors. To predict cytomegalovirus infection status, the study combined high-throughput TCR immunosequencing, statistical association of individual TCRs with disease status, and machine learning. Every discovery cohort repertoire had been produced on one sequencing platform. The genetic ancestry cluster associated with self-reported Caucasian donors included approximately 85% of the roughly 400 genotyped donors.

The library was built by means of the immunoSEQ multiplex PCR assay. The multiplex PCR relied on a mix of 60 forward primers for TCR Vbeta segments and 13 reverse primers for TCR Jbeta segments. Amplification of the CDR3 region of rearranged TCR beta genes was performed with a multiplex PCR assay on genomic DNA. Amplified TCR beta libraries were sequenced as 87-base-pair reads on the Illumina HiSeq System. Per the authors' processing: A later analysis tallied 80 million to 95 million unique TCR beta chains across the approximately 670 repertoires, and about 12 million of those chains were shared by two or more donors. To remove PCR and sequencing errors, raw reads were error-corrected and collapsed into unique sequences using a nearest-neighbor algorithm that merged closely related sequences. CDR3 sequences were aligned to IMGT reference sequences to assign V, D and J gene segments. For a sequence to be retained, at least a six-nucleotide match to both a V gene segment and a J gene segment was required. A rearrangement was called productive if the CDR3 had no stop codons and remained in frame with V and J, and every other rearrangement was called non-productive. CDR3 was defined according to IMGT convention as the region running from the second conserved V-encoded cysteine to the conserved J-encoded phenylalanine. The earlier analysis of 587 of the donors excluded sequences that lacked an unambiguous match to a single V gene segment. An earlier analysis of several hundred of the donors called V segments functional above 56.7% productive rearrangements and segregating when the between-donor standard deviation exceeded 5%. To diagnose cytomegalovirus status from the catalog of TCR beta chain sequences, a statistical classification framework was built. In a later analysis, V and J genes were assigned by comparing TCR nucleotide sequences against IMGT/GENE-DB human TR gene sequences. The TCRdist pipeline was used in a later analysis to assign CDR3 sequences and most-parsimonious VDJ recombination scenarios. A later analysis defined each TCR beta chain by its CDR3 amino acid sequence plus V-gene family, and excluded reads lacking a unique V-gene family. A later analysis removed roughly 590 highly shared, low-generation-probability nucleotide sequences to deal with suspected cross-contamination and a sequencing artifact. In a later analysis, a clonal expansion index for each public chain was calculated from normalized within-repertoire ranks of inferred template counts. Generation probabilities in a later analysis came from a VDJ recombination model fitted to out-of-frame rearrangements, and those results were checked against IGoR. A later analysis scored TCR-TCR, TCR-HLA and TCR-CMV co-occurrence with hypergeometric tests, applying a repertoire-size bias correction to TCR pairs. False discovery rates were estimated in a later analysis by permuting HLA or CMV assignments 20 times. In a later analysis, co-occurring TCRs were grouped using DBSCAN, with TCRdist sequence similarity added in when clustering inside HLA-allele-positive subsets. Repertoires with fewer than 30,000 or more than 120,000 public chains, plus five repertoires with anomalous nucleotide sharing, were excluded from co-occurrence clustering. TCRdb stores this immuneACCESS table with in-frame sequences only. Part of the clones is absent; in the studies checked, under half of the shortfall reflects unresolved V genes, and no reason is known for the rest. The V and J calls and clone size are taken from that table; D and trimming were inferred from the DNA. The sample yields some 190,000 clones; around 88% were counted once. The ten most abundant clones make up less than 2% of the sample.

Spanning cysteine to phenylalanine, the CDR3 consists of 15 amino acids. This entry keeps only the CDR3 DNA: 45 bases, framed from base 1. CDR1 and CDR2 were assigned from the germline V gene (reference sequence) as SGHNT and YYREEE. Trimming removed 3 bases from V and 9 bases from J, leaving 16 bases between the germline ends. Results the study describes overall, beyond this receptor: Compared with the approximately 700-donor mean, donors in an Asian-associated ancestry cluster had fewer N-insertions in productive TCRs, according to a later genetic analysis. A later analysis reported that several top co-occurrence clusters appeared linked to parvovirus B19, influenza, CMV and Epstein-Barr virus. Specific HLA alleles were associated with 18,000 or so TCR beta sequences at a false discovery rate of 0.05 in a later analysis. Linkage disequilibrium might explain the correlated functional status among segregating V segments, but an unknown experimental factor could not be ruled out. Because the 87-base-pair reads could not distinguish some IMGT-functional V segments, including TRBV6-2 and TRBV6-3, those segments were excluded. V-gene and J-gene trimming of TCR beta chains was associated with a missense DCLRE1C variant in a later genetic analysis, and the association was replicated in an independent cohort. According to a later analysis, TCR association rates differed among HLA loci, with DRB1 alleles showing the most associated TCRs and HLA-C alleles showing the fewest. Most CMV-associated TCR beta chains appeared to be HLA-restricted in a later analysis, and the HLA associations seemed to be driven largely by CMV exposure. The study listed 164 TCR beta chains as associated with cytomegalovirus. The sequencing pipeline was judged likely to have produced a cluster of highly shared sequence variants as a technical artifact. Assigning TCR associations to individual alleles was difficult when HLA alleles, especially DR and DQ, strongly co-occurred. Most TCR sequences were observed very rarely across donors, whereas some public TCRs were present in many individuals. Roughly uniform sequencing depth across donors was assumed in presence/absence analyses, although this assumption may not hold. The authors suggested that the approach could potentially be generalized to other disease states and immunological phenotypes. In both the original and validation cohorts, the classifier was reported to diagnose cytomegalovirus status with high specificity and sensitivity. A few of the identified cytomegalovirus-associated TCR beta chains were confirmed in vitro to be specific for cytomegalovirus antigens. In a later analysis, HLA-associated TCR beta chains were found to be more clonally expanded and to have lower generation probabilities than equally common non-associated chains. Because HLA typing was missing for some donors at each locus, association tests included only the typed subset. In an earlier analysis of 450 to 750 of the donors, most TCR beta V segments appeared in productive rearrangements about 87% or about 30% of the time, broadly matching IMGT annotations. For the cohort, immune exposure information was limited to CMV serostatus. In this cohort, only TCR beta chains were sequenced, and detectable features were limited by the absence of alpha or paired-chain data. A further reported finding was that TCR beta sequences accurately predicted the HLA-A and HLA-B alleles for most subjects in the first cohort. Because counts were too low, roughly 17 rarely observed V segments, including chromosome 9 orphons, were left out of the earlier analysis of a few hundred of the donors.

The chain uses TRBV5-4 and TRBJ2-6; D gene: possibly TRBD1, on 5 matching bases. The material sequenced was PBMCs. The receptor's source is a man aged 40-49 years in good health and CMV-seropositive. The DNA is TGTGCCAGCAGCTCCACAGGATTTCAGGGCAACGTCCTGACTTTC. It is translated as CASSSTGFQGNVLTF.